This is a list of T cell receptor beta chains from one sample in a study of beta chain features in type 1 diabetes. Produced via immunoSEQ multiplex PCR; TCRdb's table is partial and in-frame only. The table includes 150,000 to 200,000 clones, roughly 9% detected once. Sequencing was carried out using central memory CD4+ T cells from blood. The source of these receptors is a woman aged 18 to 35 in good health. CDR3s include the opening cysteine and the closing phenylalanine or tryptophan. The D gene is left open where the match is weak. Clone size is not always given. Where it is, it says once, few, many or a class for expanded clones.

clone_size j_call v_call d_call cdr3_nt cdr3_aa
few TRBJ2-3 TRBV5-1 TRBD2 TGCGCCAGCAGCTTGGGACCCGGGGCGGGAGTAAGAGATACGCAGTATTTT CASSLGPGAGVRDTQYF
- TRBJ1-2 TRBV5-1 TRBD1 TGCGCCAGCAGCTACGGACAGGACAACTATGGCTACACCTTC CASSYGQDNYGYTF
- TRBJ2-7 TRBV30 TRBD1 TGTGCCTGGGGGACCGGGACAGCGAGGCAGCAGTACTTC CAWGTGTARQQYF
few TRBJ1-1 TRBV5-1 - TGCGCCAGCAGCCCCCGGGTCAGAGAGAACACTGAAGCTTTCTTT CASSPRVRENTEAFF
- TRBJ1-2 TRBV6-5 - TGTGCCAGCAGCCCCTCCGACAGTCTCTATGGCTACACCTTC CASSPSDSLYGYTF
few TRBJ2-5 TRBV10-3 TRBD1 TGTGCCATCAGTGAGACCGGACAGGGGATAGAGACCCAGTACTTC CAISETGQGIETQYF
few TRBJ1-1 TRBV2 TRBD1 TGTGCCAGCAGTCTACAGGGGTACACTGAAGCTTTCTTT CASSLQGYTEAFF
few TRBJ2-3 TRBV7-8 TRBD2 TGTGCCAGCAGCTTTAGCGGGGGGCGGGATACGCAGTATTTT CASSFSGGRDTQYF
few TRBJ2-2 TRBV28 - TGTGCCAGCAGTTTGATTACAGGGTATGGGAGCGGGGAGCTGTTTTTT CASSLITGYGSGELFF
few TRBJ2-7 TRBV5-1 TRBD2 TGCGCCAGCAGCTTCGGACTAGCGGGAGGGCCCCCCTACGAGCAGTACTTC CASSFGLAGGPPYEQYF
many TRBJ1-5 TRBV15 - TGTGCCACCAGCAGAGATGGCCAGCCCCAGCATTTT CATSRDGQPQHF
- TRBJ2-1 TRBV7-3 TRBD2 TGTGCCAGCAGCACGGGACTAGCCGATGAGCAGTTCTTC CASSTGLADEQFF
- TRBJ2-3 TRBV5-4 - TGTGCCAGCAGCTTGTGGGGGGTGTCTAGCACAGATACGCAGTATTTT CASSLWGVSSTDTQYF
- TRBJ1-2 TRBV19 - TGTGCCAGTAGTATGGTACAGATTAACTATGGCTACACCTTC CASSMVQINYGYTF